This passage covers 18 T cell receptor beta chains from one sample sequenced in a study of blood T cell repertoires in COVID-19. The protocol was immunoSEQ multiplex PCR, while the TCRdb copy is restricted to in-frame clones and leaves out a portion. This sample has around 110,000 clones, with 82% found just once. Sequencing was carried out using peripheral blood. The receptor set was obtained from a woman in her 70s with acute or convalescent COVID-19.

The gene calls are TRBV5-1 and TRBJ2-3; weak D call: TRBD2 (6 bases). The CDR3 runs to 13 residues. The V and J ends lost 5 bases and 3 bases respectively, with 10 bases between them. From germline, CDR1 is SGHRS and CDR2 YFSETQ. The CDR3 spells CASRRRATDTQYF. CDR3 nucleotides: TGCGCCAGCAGACGGAGGGCAACAGATACGCAGTATTTT.

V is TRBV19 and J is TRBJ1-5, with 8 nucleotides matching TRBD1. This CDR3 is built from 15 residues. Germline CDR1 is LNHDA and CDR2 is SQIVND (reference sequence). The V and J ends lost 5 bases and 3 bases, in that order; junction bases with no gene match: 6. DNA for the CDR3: TGTGCCAGTAGTCTAAACAGGGGGGTCAATCAGCCCCAGCATTTT. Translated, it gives CASSLNRGVNQPQHF.

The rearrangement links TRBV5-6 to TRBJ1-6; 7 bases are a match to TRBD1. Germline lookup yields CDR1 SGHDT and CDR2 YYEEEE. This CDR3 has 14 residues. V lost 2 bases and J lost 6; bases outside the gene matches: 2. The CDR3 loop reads CASSFRDSNSPLHF. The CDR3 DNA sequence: TGTGCCAGCAGCTTCCGGGACAGTAATTCACCCCTCCACTTT.

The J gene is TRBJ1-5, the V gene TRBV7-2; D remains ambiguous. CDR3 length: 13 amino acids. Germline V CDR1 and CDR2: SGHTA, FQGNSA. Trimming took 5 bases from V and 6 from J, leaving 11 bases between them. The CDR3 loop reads CASSPDGIQPQHF. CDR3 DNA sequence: TGTGCCAGCAGCCCAGACGGGATTCAGCCCCAGCATTTT.

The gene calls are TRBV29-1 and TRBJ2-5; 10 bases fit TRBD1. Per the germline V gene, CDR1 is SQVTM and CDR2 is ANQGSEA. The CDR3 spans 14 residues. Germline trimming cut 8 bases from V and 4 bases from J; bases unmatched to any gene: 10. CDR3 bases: TGCAGCCTAACCGGGACAGGGGACGGAGAGACCCAGTACTTC. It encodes CSLTGTGDGETQYF.

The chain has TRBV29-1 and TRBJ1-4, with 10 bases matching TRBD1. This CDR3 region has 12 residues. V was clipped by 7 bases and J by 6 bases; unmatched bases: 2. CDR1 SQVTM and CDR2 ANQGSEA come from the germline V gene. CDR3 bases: TGCAGCGCCGGGACAGGGGATGAAAAACTGTTTTTT. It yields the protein CSAGTGDEKLFF.

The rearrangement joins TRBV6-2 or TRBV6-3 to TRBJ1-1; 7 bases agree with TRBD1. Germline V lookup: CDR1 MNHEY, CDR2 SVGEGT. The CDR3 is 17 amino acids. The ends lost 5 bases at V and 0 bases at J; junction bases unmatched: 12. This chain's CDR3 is CASSRTPGQLMNTEAFF. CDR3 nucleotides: TGTGCCAGCAGTAGAACACCGGGACAGCTCATGAACACTGAAGCTTTCTTT.

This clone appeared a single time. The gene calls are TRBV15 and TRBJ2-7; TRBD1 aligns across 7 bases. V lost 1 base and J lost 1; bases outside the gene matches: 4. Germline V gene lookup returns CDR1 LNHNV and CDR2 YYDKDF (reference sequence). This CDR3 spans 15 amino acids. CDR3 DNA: TGTGCCACCAGCAGAGGTCCGGGACAGTCCTACGAGCAGTACTTC. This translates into CATSRGPGQSYEQYF.

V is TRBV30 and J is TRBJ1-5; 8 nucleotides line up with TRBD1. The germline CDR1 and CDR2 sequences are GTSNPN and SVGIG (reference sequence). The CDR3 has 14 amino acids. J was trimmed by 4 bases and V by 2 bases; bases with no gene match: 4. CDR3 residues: CAWSPGQENQPQHF. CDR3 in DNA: TGTGCCTGGAGTCCGGGACAGGAGAATCAGCCCCAGCATTTT.

The CDR3 sequence: CASSLAGDYGYTF. As DNA, the CDR3 is TGTGCCAGCAGTTTAGCAGGGGACTATGGCTACACCTTC. This chain uses TRBV12-3 or TRBV12-4 with TRBJ1-2; D might be TRBD1 (5 bases). Trimming left V 0 bases short and J 3 bases short, with 5 bases between. The CDR3 loop spans 13 amino acids.

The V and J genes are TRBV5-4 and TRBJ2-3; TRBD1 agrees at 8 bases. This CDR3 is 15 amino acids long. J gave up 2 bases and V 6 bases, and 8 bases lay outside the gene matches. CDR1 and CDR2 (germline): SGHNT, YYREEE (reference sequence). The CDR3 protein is CASTKDRANTDTQYF. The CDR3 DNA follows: TGTGCCAGCACCAAGGACAGGGCGAACACAGATACGCAGTATTTT.

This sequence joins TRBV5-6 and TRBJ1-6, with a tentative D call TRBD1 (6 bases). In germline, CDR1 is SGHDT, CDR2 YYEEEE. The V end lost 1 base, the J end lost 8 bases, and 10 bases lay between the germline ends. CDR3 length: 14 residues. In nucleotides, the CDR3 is TGTGCCAGCAGCTTGAGGGCAGGGGATTCACCCCTCCACTTT. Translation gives CASSLRAGDSPLHF. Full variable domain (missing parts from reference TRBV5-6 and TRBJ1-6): DAGVTQSPTHLIKTRGQQVTLRCSPKSGHDTVSWYQQALGQGPQFIFQYYEEEERQRGNFPDRFSGHQFPNYSSELNVNALLLGDSALYLCASSLRAGDSPLHFGNGTRLTVT.

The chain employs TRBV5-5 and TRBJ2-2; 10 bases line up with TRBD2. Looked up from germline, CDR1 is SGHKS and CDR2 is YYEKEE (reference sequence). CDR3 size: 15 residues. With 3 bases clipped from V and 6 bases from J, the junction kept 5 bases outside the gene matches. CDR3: CASSWSGGGSGELFF. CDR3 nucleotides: TGTGCCAGCAGCTGGAGCGGGGGGGGCTCCGGGGAGCTGTTTTTT.

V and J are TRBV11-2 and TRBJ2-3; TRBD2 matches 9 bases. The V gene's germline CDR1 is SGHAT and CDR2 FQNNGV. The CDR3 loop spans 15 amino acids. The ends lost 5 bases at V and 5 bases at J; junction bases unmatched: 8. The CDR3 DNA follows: TGTGCCAGCAGCCCCGGCGGGGGGGCCGGAGATACGCAGTATTTT. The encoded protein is CASSPGGGAGDTQYF.

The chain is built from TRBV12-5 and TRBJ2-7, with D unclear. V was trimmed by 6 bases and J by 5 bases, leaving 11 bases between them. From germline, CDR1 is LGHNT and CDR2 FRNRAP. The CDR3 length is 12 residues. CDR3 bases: TGTGCTAGTGGCATAACGAGGAACGAGCAGTACTTC. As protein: CASGITRNEQYF.

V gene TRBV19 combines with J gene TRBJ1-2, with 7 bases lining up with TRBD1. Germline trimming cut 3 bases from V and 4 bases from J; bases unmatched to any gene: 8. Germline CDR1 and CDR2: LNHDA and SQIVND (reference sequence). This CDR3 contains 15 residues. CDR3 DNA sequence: TGTGCCAGTAGTATTACCCCGGGACAGCCCTATGGCTACACCTTC. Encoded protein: CASSITPGQPYGYTF. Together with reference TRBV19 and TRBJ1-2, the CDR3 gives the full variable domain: DGGITQSPKYLFRKEGQNVTLSCEQNLNHDAMYWYRQDPGQGLRLIYYSQIVNDFQKGDIAEGYSVSREKKESFPLTVTSAQKNPTAFYLCASSITPGQPYGYTFGSGTRLTVV.

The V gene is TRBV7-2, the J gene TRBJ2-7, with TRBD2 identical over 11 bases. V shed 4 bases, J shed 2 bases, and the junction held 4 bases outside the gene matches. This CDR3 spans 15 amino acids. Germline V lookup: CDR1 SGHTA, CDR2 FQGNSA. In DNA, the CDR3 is TGTGCCAGCAGCTCCGGACTAGCGGGCACCTACGAGCAGTACTTC. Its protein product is CASSSGLAGTYEQYF.

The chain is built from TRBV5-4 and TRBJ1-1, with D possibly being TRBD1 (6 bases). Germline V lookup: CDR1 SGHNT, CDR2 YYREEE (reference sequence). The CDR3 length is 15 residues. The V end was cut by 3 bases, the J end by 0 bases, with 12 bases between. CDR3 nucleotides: TGTGCCAGCAGCTCCGGCCGGGACATGAACACTGAAGCTTTCTTT. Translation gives CASSSGRDMNTEAFF.